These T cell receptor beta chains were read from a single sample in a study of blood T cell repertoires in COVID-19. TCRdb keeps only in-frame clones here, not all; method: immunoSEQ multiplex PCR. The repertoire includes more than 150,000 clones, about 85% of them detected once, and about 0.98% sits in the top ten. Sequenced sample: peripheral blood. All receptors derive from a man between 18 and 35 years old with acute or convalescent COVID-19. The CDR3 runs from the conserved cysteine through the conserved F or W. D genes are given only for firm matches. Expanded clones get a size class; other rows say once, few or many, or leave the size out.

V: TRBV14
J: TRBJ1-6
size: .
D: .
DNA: TGTGCCAGCAGCCAAGATTGGGTGGGGCCACGCTCACCCCTCCACTTT
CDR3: CASSQDWVGPRSPLHF

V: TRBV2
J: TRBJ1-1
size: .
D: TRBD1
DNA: TGTGCCAGCAGTGAAGCATACGACGCGGACAGGATCATGAACACTGAAGCTTTCTTT
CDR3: CASSEAYDADRIMNTEAFF

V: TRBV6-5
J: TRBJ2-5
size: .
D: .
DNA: TGTGCCAGCAGTTACGGAGAGGCCAGCCAAGAGACCCAGTACTTC
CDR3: CASSYGEASQETQYF

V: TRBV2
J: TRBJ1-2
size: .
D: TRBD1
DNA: TGTGCCAGCAGGCAATTCCGACAGGGGCACTATGGCTACACCTTC
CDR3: CASRQFRQGHYGYTF

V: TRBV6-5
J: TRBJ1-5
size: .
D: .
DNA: TGTGCCAGCAGGCCCAACAGGGACAATCAGCCCCAGCATTTT
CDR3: CASRPNRDNQPQHF

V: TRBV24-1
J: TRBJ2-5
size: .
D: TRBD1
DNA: TGTGCCACCAGTGATTTGAGTCAGGGGGAACAAGAGACCCAGTACTTC
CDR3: CATSDLSQGEQETQYF

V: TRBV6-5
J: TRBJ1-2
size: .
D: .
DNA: TGTGCCAGCAGTTACTCGGGGGCTGAAGGCTACACCTTC
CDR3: CASSYSGAEGYTF

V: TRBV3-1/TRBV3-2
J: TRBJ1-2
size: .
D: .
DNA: TGTGCCAGCAGCCAGCTAAGGACAGCTTCCGCTTACTATGGCTACACCTTC
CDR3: CASSQLRTASAYYGYTF

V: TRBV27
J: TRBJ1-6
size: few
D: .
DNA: TGTGCCAGCGGTAAGACATACGGCTATGAATCACCCCTCCACTTT
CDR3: CASGKTYGYESPLHF

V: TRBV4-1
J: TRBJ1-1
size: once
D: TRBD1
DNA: TGCGCCAGCAGCCGCGCCGGGACAGGGCCCTTTGAAGCTTTCTTT
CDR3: CASSRAGTGPFEAFF

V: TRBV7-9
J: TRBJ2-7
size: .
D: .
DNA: TGTGCCAGCAGCTTAGCGATGGAGACCTACGAGCAGTACTTC
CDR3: CASSLAMETYEQYF

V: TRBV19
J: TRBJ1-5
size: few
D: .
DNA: TGTGCCAGTAGTATCGCCAGTATCGGGCAGCCCCAGCATTTT
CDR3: CASSIASIGQPQHF

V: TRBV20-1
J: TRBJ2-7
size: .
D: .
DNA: TGCAGTGCTAGTTACCGGGACACATCCTACGAGCAGTACTTC
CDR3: CSASYRDTSYEQYF

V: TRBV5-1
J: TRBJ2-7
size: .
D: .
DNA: TGCGCCAGCAGCTTGGTGGGGGGTCCGGGGCGATCCTACGAGCAGTACTTC
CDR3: CASSLVGGPGRSYEQYF

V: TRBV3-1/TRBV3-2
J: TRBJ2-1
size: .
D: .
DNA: TGTGCCAGCAGCCAAGAGGGGGCAGCACCTTACAATGAGCAGTTCTTC
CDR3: CASSQEGAAPYNEQFF

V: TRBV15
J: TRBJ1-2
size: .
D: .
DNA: TGTGCCACCAGCAATTCAGCGGGGACCATCCCCTATGGCTACACCTTC
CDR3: CATSNSAGTIPYGYTF

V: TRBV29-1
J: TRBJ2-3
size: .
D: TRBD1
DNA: TGCAGCGTCCGGGAGACAGGGGGCGCAGATACGCAGTATTTT
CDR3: CSVRETGGADTQYF

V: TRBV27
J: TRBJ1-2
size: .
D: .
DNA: TGTGCCAGTTTATACAGGGATAACTATGGCTACACCTTC
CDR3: CASLYRDNYGYTF

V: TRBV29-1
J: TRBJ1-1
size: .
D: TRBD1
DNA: TGCAGCGTTGACGGGACAGTATCGTCTTTTAACACTGAAGCTTTCTTT
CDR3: CSVDGTVSSFNTEAFF

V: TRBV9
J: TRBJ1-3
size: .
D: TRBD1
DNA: TGTGCCAGCAGCGTACGACAGGGTGGAAACACCATATATTTT
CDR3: CASSVRQGGNTIYF

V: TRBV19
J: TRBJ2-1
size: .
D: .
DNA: TGTGCCAGTAGTATAAGGAGCGAGGGTTTCGATGAGCAGTTCTTC
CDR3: CASSIRSEGFDEQFF

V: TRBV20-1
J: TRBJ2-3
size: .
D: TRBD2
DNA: TGCAGTGCTAGTGAGACTAGCGGGGGGGTTGCAGATACGCAGTATTTT
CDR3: CSASETSGGVADTQYF

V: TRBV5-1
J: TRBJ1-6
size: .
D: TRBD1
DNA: TGCGCCAGCAGCCCACGGGACAGTCTGGGTTCACCCCTCCACTTT
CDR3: CASSPRDSLGSPLHF

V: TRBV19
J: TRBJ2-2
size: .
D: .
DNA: TGTGCCAGTAGTATCGCGAGCACCGGGGAGCTGTTTTTT
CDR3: CASSIASTGELFF

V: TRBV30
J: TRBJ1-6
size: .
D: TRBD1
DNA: TGTGCCTGGGGGAGTAGACAGGGAAATTATAATTCACCCCTCCACTTT
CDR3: CAWGSRQGNYNSPLHF

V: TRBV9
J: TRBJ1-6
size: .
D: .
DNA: TGTGCCAGCAGCGCCCCACAGGGCGTGAATTCACCCCTCCACTTT
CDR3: CASSAPQGVNSPLHF

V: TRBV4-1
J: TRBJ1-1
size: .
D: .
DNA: TGCGCCAGCAGACAAGGTGTAGAGGAGAACACTGAAGCTTTCTTT
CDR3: CASRQGVEENTEAFF

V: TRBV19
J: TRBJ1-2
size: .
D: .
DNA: TGTGCCAGTAGCGGACAGTTAGATTATGGCTACACCTTC
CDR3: CASSGQLDYGYTF

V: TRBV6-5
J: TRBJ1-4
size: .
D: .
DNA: TGTGCCAGCAGGGGGGGTGAAAAACTGTTTTTT
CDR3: CASRGGEKLFF

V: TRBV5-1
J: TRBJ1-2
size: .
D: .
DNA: TGCGCCAGCAGCTTGGGCGGCGGCACCGTCTATGGCTACACCTTC
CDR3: CASSLGGGTVYGYTF

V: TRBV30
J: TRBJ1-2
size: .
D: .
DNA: TGTGCCTGGAGCCTCGACAGCAACTATGGCTACACCTTC
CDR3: CAWSLDSNYGYTF

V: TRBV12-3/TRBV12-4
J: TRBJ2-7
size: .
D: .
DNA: TGTGCCAGCAGGGACGGACACTCCTACGAGCAGTACTTC
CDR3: CASRDGHSYEQYF

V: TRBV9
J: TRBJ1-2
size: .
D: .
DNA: TGTGCCAGCAGCTCCACCCCGGGAGGGTCCCCTGGCTACACCTTC
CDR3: CASSSTPGGSPGYTF

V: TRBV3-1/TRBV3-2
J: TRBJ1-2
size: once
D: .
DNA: TGTGCCAGCAGCCATGGGGTGAGGGTCGGGAACTATGGCTACACCTTC
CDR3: CASSHGVRVGNYGYTF

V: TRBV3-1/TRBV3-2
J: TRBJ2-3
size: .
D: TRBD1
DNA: TGTGCCAGCAGCTATACGACAGGGGCCCGAGAAAGGCAGTATTTT
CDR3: CASSYTTGARERQYF

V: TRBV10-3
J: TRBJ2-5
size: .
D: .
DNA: TGTGCCATCACACAAGAGACCCAGTACTTC
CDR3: CAITQETQYF

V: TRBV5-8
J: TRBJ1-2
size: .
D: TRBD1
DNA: TGTGCCAGCAGCCACAGGGGGCCGGGCTACACCTTC
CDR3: CASSHRGPGYTF

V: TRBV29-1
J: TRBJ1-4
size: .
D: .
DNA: TGCAGCGTTGAAGATCTTTGGGCCACAACTAATGAAAAACTGTTTTTT
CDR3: CSVEDLWATTNEKLFF

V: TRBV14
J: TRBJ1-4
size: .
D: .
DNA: TGTGCCAGCAGCCCCCCAAAGGGCGGGGAAAAACTGTTTTTT
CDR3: CASSPPKGGEKLFF

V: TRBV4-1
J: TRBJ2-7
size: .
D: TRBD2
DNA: TGCGCCAGCAGCCAAGATACTAGCGGGGCCCTGGAGCAGTACTTC
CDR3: CASSQDTSGALEQYF

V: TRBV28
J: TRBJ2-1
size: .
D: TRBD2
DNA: TGTGCCAGCAGGACACTAGCGGGGACTTCCTACAATGAGCAGTTCTTC
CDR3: CASRTLAGTSYNEQFF